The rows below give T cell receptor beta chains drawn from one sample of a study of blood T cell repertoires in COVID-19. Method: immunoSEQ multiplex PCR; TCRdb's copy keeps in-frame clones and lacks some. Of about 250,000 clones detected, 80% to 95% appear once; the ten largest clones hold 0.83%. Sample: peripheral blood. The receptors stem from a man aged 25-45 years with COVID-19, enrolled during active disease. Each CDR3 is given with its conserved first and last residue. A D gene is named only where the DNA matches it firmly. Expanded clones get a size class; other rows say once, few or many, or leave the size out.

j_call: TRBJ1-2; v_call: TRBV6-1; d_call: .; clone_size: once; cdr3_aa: CASSEEQAKTF; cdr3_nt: TGTGCCAGCAGTGAAGAACAGGCCAAGACCTTC
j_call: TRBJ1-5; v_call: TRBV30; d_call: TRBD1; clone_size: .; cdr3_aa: CAWSVGQGLYQPQHF; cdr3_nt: TGTGCCTGGAGTGTGGGACAGGGGCTTTACCAGCCCCAGCATTTT
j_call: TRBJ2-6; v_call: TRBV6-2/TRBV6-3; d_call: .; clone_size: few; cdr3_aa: CASSLSGANVLTF; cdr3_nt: TGTGCCAGCAGTCTCTCTGGGGCCAACGTCCTGACTTTC
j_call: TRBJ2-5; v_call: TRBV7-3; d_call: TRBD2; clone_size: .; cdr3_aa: CASSSQAGGARETQYF; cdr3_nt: TGTGCCAGCAGCTCCCAAGCGGGGGGAGCGCGGGAGACCCAGTACTTC
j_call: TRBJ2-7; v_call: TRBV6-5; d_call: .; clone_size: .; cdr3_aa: CASSYSGLPGPYEQYF; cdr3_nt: TGTGCCAGCAGTTACTCGGGACTCCCGGGGCCCTACGAGCAGTACTTC
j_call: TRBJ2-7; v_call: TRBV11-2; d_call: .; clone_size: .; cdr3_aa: CASSRVRQLDYEQYF; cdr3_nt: TGTGCCAGCAGCCGGGTGCGACAGTTGGACTACGAGCAGTACTTC
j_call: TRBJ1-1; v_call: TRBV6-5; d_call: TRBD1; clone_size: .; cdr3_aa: CASSSTGGEAFF; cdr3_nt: TGTGCCAGCAGCTCGACAGGGGGTGAAGCTTTCTTT
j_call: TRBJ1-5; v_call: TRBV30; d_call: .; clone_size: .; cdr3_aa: CAWSSGRGPQHF; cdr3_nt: TGTGCCTGGAGTAGCGGGAGAGGGCCCCAGCATTTT
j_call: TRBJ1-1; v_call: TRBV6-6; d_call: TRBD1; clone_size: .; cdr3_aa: CASRGQGVGEAFF; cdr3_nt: TGTGCCAGCAGGGGACAGGGGGTCGGTGAAGCTTTCTTT
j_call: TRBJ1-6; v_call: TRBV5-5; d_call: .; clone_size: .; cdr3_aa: CASSLEQSTSPLHF; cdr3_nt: TGTGCCAGCAGCTTGGAACAGAGCACTTCACCCCTCCACTTT
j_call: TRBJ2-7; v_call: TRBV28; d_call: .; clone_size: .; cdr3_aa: CASSSPSGTPSSYEQYF; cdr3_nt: TGTGCCAGCAGCTCCCCCTCCGGGACACCGAGCTCCTACGAGCAGTACTTC
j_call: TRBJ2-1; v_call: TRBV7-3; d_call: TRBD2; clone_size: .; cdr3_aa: CASSLTSGGQYNEQFF; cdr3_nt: TGTGCCAGCAGCTTAACTAGCGGGGGCCAATACAATGAGCAGTTCTTC
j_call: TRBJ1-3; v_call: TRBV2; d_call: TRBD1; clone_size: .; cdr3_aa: CASTLGGGGNTIYF; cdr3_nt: TGTGCCAGTACGTTAGGGGGCGGAGGAAACACCATATATTTT
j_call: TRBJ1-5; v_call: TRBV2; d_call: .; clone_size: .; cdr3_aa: CASSEISLLGDGNQPQHF; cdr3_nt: TGTGCCAGCAGTGAAATAAGCCTCCTCGGGGATGGCAATCAGCCCCAGCATTTT
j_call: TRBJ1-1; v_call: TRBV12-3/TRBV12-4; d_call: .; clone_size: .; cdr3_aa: CASSGTRTFAFF; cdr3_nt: TGTGCCAGCAGCGGGACACGGACCTTCGCTTTCTTT
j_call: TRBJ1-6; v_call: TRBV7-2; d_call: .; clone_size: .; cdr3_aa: CASTATYYSPLHF; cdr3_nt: TGTGCCAGCACTGCGACATATTATTCACCCCTCCACTTT